The T cell receptor (beta chain) under discussion was sequenced for a study of blood T cells in healthy people across ages. With V trimmed by 5 bases and J by 8 bases, 11 bases remained unmatched. Germline CDR1 is SGHRS and CDR2 is YFSETQ. The CDR3 length is 14 residues. Alongside a J-beta primer mix, a sample-barcoded 5' primer served in a second PCR lasting about 6 to 11 cycles. Unique molecular identifiers of 12 random nucleotides labeled each cDNA. From the 5' RACE reads, TCRdb called clonotypes with MiXCR, one entry per CDR3 protein. In the table there are around 1.7 million distinct CDR3 sequences, roughly 27% of which are singletons. Isolation recovered at least 6 million PBMCs from every sample.

The chain couples TRBV5-1 to TRBJ1-2, with 8 positions matching TRBD1. The receptor's source is a woman aged 25 to 45 in good health. Sequenced input: blood. The CDR3 sequence: CASRAGQGSYGYTF. The CDR3 DNA is TGCGCCAGCAGAGCAGGACAGGGTTCTTACGGCTACACCTTC.